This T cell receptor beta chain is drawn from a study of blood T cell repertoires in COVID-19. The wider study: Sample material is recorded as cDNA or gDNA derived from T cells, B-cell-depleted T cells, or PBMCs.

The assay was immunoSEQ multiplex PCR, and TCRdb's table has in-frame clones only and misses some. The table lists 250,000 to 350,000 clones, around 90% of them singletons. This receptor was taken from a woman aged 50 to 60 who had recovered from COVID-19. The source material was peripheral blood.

The CDR3 here is CASSLFHGDWRNTQYF. CDR3 in DNA: TGTGCCAGTAGTCTCTTCCACGGGGATTGGAGAAATACGCAGTATTTT. The V gene is TRBV19, the J gene TRBJ2-3, with D tentatively TRBD2 (5 bases). The length of the CDR3 is 16 residues. V shed 5 bases and J shed 7 bases, with 22 bases lying between them. Germline V CDR1 and CDR2: LNHDA, SQIVND (reference sequence).